This T cell receptor (beta chain) was captured by sequencing in a study of blood T cells in healthy people across ages. General study results and limits: Unknown donor CMV status possibly confounded expanded clonotype changes. TCR beta diversity per million T cells fell roughly linearly with age.

In regard to this clonotype: Its target is unknown.

Peripheral blood samples of about 10 milliliters were drawn from each donor. It was with a sample-barcoded 5' primer and a J-beta primer mix that a second PCR of roughly 6 to 11 cycles was run. Each cDNA was tagged by a template-switch adaptor containing 12 random nucleotides. TCRdb itself ran the 5' RACE reads through MiXCR, one entry per CDR3 protein. Of about 640,000 distinct CDR3 sequences listed, about 53% were seen once; the top ten hold more than 35%. The ends lost 6 bases at V and 8 bases at J; junction bases unmatched: 7. Germline V gives CDR1 MNHEY, CDR2 SVGEGT. The CDR3 has 13 amino acids. Sequenced input: blood. This chain connects TRBV6-2 or TRBV6-3 to TRBJ1-2; 9 bases match TRBD1. The TCR was taken from a man aged 55-75 years in good health. The CDR3 spells CASRQQGAGGYTF. The CDR3 DNA is TGTGCCAGCAGGCAACAGGGGGCTGGAGGCTACACCTTC.